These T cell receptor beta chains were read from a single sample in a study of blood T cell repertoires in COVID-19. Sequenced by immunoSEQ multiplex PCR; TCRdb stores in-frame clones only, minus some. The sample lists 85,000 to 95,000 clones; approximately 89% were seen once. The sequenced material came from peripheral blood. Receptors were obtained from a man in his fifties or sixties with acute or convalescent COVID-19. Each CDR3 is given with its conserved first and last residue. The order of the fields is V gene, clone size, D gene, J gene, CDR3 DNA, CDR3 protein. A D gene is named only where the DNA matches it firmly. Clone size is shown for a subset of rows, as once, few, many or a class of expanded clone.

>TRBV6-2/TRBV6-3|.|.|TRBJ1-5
TGTGCCAGCAGTTACTCGCGAGGGATGAGGCCCCAGCATTTT
CASSYSRGMRPQHF
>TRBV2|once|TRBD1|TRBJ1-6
TGTGCCAGCAGTGAGAGGGACAGGGGCTTATCACCCCTCCACTTT
CASSERDRGLSPLHF
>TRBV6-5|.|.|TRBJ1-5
TGTGCCAGCAGTTATCAGGGGTATCAGCCCCAGCATTTT
CASSYQGYQPQHF
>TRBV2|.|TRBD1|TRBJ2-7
TGTGCCAGCAGTGAAGGGGGACAGGGAAGAGACGAGCAGTACTTC
CASSEGGQGRDEQYF
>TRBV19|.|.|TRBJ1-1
TGTGCCAGTAGTAGTCTGGGGGGCACTGAAGCTTTCTTT
CASSSLGGTEAFF
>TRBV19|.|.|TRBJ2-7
TGTGCCAGTAGTATTCTTCCAGGAACCGTCTACGAGCAGTACTTC
CASSILPGTVYEQYF
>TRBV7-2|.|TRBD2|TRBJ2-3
TGTGCCAGCAGCCCCATTGGCCGCGGGAGCCCAGATACGCAGTATTTT
CASSPIGRGSPDTQYF
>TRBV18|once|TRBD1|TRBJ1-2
TGTGCCAGCTCACCGGGGACAGGGAATAACTATGGCTACACCTTC
CASSPGTGNNYGYTF
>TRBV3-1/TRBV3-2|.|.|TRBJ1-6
TGTGCCAGCAGCGGAGGCGGACAGTATAGCTCACCCCTCCACTTT
CASSGGGQYSSPLHF
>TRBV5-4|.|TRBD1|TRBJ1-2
TGTGCCAGCAGCTTGGACCTACAGGGGAGTGGCTACACCTTC
CASSLDLQGSGYTF
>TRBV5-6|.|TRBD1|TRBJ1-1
TGTGCCAGCAGCTTTCCGGGACAGGGGGGTGAAGCTTTCTTT
CASSFPGQGGEAFF
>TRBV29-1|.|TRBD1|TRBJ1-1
TGCAGCGCTGACAGGGGCGGGGGAGCTTTCTTT
CSADRGGGAFF
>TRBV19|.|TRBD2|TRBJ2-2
TGTGCCAGTAGAATAACTAGCGGGGGTACCGGGGAGCTGTTTTTT
CASRITSGGTGELFF
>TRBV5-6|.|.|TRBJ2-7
TGTGCCAGCAGCTTAGGAGGATGGGAGCAGTACTTC
CASSLGGWEQYF
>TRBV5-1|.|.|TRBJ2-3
TGCGCCAGCAGCCCTCAAGTGGGGGGACGCACAGATACGCAGTATTTT
CASSPQVGGRTDTQYF
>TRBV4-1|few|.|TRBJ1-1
TGCGCCAGCAGCCAAGATAGGGGAACTTTCTTT
CASSQDRGTFF
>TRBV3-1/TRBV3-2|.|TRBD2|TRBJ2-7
TGTGCCAGCAGCCAAGAACTAGCGCTCTACGAGCAGTACTTC
CASSQELALYEQYF
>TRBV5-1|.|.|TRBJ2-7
TGCGCCAGCAGCTTCAACAGAGCCGACGAGCAGTACTTC
CASSFNRADEQYF
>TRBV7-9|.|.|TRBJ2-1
TGTGCCAGCAGCTTATCTCGCGGGGAAGACAATGAGCAGTTCTTC
CASSLSRGEDNEQFF
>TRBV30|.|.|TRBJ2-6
TGTGCCTGGAGTGTACTGGAGTACGTCCTGACTTTC
CAWSVLEYVLTF
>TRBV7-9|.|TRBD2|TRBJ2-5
TGTGCCAGCAGCCACACCCGGACTAGCGGACTACAGGAGGAGACCCAGTACTTC
CASSHTRTSGLQEETQYF
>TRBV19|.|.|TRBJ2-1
TGTGCCAGTAGTATTGGGCTGGTAGTCGCCAATGAGCAGTTCTTC
CASSIGLVVANEQFF
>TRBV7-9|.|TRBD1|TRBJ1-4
TGTGCCAGCAGCCCCCCCGACAGGGTGGGAAATGAAAAACTGTTTTTT
CASSPPDRVGNEKLFF
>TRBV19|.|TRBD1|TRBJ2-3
TGTGCCAGTTTAAAACAGGGGACAGATACGCAGTATTTT
CASLKQGTDTQYF
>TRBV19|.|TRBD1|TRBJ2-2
TGTGCCACCAACCCGGGACAGGGTTCTTTTTTGGGCGGGGAGCTGTTTTTT
CATNPGQGSFLGGELFF
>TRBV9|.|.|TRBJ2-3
TGTGCCAGCAGCGCTACTAGCACAGATACGCAGTATTTT
CASSATSTDTQYF
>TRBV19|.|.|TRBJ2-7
TGTGCCAGTAGTGTGGCGTCAACCTCGGGAGAGCAGTACTTC
CASSVASTSGEQYF
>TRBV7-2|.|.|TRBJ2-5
TGTGCCAGCAGCTTCTCGAGCGGCCAAGAGACCCAGTACTTC
CASSFSSGQETQYF
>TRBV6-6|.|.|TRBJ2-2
TGTGCCAGCAGGACTGAGAACACCGGGGAGCTGTTTTTT
CASRTENTGELFF
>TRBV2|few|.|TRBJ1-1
TGTGCCAGCAGTGCAGTAATGAACACTGAAGCTTTCTTT
CASSAVMNTEAFF
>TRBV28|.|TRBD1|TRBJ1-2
TGTGCCAGCAGTTCAGGGGGCGCGGGCTATGGCTACACCTTC
CASSSGGAGYGYTF
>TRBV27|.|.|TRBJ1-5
TGTGCCAGCAGTTTAACTCCGAATCAGCCCCAGCATTTT
CASSLTPNQPQHF
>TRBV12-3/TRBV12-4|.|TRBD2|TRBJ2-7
TGTGCCAGCAGTTCTCTAGCGGGAGGCGAGCAGTACTTC
CASSSLAGGEQYF
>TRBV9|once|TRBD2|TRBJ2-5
TGTGCCAGCAGCCCAGGGGCGGGGGGCCACCGGGAGACCCAGTACTTC
CASSPGAGGHRETQYF
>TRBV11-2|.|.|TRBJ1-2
TGTGCCAGCAGCTCAGGGAACTATGGCTACACCTTC
CASSSGNYGYTF
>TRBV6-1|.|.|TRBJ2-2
TGTGCCAGCAGTGAGTCGGGGATTAACACCGGGGAGCTGTTTTTT
CASSESGINTGELFF
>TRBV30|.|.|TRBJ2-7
TGTGCCTGGGGCCACTACGAGCAGTACTTC
CAWGHYEQYF
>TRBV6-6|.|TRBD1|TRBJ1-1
TGTGCCAGCAGTTACGCACCGGGACAGGGGAACACTGAAGCTTTCTTT
CASSYAPGQGNTEAFF
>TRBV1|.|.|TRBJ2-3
TGCACCAGCAGCCAGAAAAGGGGGATTAAGGGGGCAGTCCCCCACACAGATACGCAGTATTTT
CTSSQKRGIKGAVPHTDTQYF
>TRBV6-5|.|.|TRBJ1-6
TGTGCCAGCAGCCTACAGGGTAGCCTGTCACCCCTCCACTTT
CASSLQGSLSPLHF
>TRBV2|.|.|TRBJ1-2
TGTGCCAGCAAGGGGGACGCCAATATAGGTGGCTACACCTTC
CASKGDANIGGYTF
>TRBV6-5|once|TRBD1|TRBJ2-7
TGTGCCAGCAGTTTTACCTCGGGACAGGACTCCTACGAGCAGTACTTC
CASSFTSGQDSYEQYF
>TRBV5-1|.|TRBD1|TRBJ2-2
TGCGCCAGTATGACAGGGGCGAACACCGGGGAGCTGTTTTTT
CASMTGANTGELFF
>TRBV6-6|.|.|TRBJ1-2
TGTGCCAGCAGCGCTACAGGGTCGACCTATGGCTACACCTTC
CASSATGSTYGYTF